The clone carrying this TCR beta chain came up a few times. HTBI primers from iRepertoire and Arm-PCR of CDR3 regions yielded the TCR beta libraries. In the source study's methods: Samples jointly harbored 60 or so TRBV and approximately 15 TRBJ segments. TCRdb used MiXCR to reprocess the multiplex PCR reads, holding one entry per CDR3 protein. What appears here as the V and J calls and clone size reflects TCRdb's work, not the paper's. The table shows over 200,000 distinct CDR3 sequences, with approximately 16% occurring only once. Regarding time point: newly diagnosed GD, antithyroid drugs for less than 3 months. RNA from PBMCs was the source of the TCR library. The data derive from a study of regulatory T cells in long-lasting Graves disease. Germline assignment: CDR1 MGHDK and CDR2 SYGVNS. The V end was cut by 1 base, the J end by 7 bases, with 10 bases between. This CDR3 has 13 residues.

The rearrangement links TRBV25-1 to TRBJ2-5; D is undetermined. This receptor was identified in a female donor with Graves disease. The material sequenced was peripheral blood mononuclear cells (PBMCs), taken at new diagnosis, from a patient treated with antithyroid drugs. The CDR3 spells CASSEWASGTQYF. The CDR3 coding sequence is TGTGCCAGCAGTGAATGGGCCAGTGGGACCCAGTACTTC. Based on the CDR3 plus reference TRBV25-1 and TRBJ2-5, the full variable domain is EADIYQTPRYLVIGTGKKITLECSQTMGHDKMYWYQQDPGMELHLIHYSYGVNSTEKGDLSSESTVSRIRTEHFPLTLESARPSHTSQYLCASSEWASGTQYFGPGTRLLVL.